This record covers a single T cell receptor beta chain. MiXCR, applied by TCRdb to the PCR reads, yields one record per CDR3 protein. This table holds 89,000 or so distinct CDR3 sequences, approximately 52% found once. This sample was included in a study of CDR3 diversity in severe acne. The V end was cut by 5 bases, the J end by 9 bases, with 20 bases between. There are 15 residues in the CDR3. CDR1 is MNHEY and CDR2 is SVGAGI in the germline V gene. The sample taken for sequencing was blood. This TCR was recovered from a male donor in good health, serving as a control. The chain combines TRBV6-5 with TRBJ1-3; D remains unclear. CDR3 sequence reads: CASSRASGSRSTIYF. The CDR3 DNA is TGTGCCAGCAGTCGGGCCTCTGGCTCTAGAAGCACCATATATTTT.